This T cell receptor beta chain was recovered during a study of cytomegalovirus exposure and HLA in healthy donors. Study-level background: There were fewer than 500 genotyped donors. Of these, 81% fell in the genetic ancestry cluster associated with self-reported Caucasian donors.

Study-level results: Per a prior analysis, the majority of TCR beta V segments were productive roughly 87% or roughly 30% of the time. A list of approximately 150 TCR beta chains associated with cytomegalovirus was given.

Among the donors, all were healthy bone marrow donors. It was with 60 Vbeta and 13 Jbeta primers that the PCR ran. The method was immunoSEQ multiplex PCR; TCRdb's version includes in-frame clones alone and lacks a portion of them. The top ten hold approximately 5.7% of the sample, which has fewer than 250,000 clones, around 80% seen once. This clone was observed once. The antigen is not known. The germline gives CDR1 SGHVS, CDR2 FNYEAQ. The ends were cut back, 3 bases at V and 4 bases at J, with 6 bases in the middle. The CDR3 runs 13 residues. The receptor was isolated from a man aged 35 to 55 in good health and CMV-seropositive. The gene calls are TRBV7-6 and TRBJ1-4; D is uncertain. Sample: PBMCs. In nucleotides, the CDR3 is TGTGCCAGCAGCTTGGCTTATAATGAAAAACTGTTTTTT. It translates to CASSLAYNEKLFF.